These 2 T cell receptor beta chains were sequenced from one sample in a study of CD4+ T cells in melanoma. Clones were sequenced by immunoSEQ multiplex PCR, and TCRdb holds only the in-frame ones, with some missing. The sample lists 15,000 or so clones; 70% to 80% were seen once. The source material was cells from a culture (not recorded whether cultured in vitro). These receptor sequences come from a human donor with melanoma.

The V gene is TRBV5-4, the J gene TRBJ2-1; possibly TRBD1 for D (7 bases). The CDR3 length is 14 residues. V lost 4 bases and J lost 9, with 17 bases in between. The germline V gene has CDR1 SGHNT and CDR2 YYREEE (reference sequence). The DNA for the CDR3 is TGTGCCAGCAGCCATCGACAGGGAGGAAGTGAGCAGTTCTTC. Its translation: CASSHRQGGSEQFF.

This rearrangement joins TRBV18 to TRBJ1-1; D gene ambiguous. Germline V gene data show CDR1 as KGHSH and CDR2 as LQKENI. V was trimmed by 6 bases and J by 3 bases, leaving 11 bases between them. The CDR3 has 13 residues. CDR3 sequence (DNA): TGTGCCAGCTCTCTTCGGACGGACACTGAAGCTTTCTTT. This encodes CASSLRTDTEAFF.